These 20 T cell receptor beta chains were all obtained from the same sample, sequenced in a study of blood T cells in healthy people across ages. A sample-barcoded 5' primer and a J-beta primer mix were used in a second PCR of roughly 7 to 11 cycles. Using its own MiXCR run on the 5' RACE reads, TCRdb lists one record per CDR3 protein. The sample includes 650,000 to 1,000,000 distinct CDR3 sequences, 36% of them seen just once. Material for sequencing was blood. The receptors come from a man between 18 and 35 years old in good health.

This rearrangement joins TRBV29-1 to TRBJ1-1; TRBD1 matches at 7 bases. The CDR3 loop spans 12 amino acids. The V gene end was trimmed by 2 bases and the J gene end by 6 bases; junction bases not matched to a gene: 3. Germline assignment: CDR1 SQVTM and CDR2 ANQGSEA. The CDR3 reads CSVEKGAPEAFF. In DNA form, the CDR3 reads TGCAGCGTTGAAAAGGGGGCCCCTGAAGCTTTCTTT.

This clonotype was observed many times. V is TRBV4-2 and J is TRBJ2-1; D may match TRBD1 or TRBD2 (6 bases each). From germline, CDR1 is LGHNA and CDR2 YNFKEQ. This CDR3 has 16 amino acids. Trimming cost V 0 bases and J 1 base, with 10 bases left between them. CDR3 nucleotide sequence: TGTGCCAGCAGCCAAGAGTGGAGGGGGTCCTACAATGAGCAGTTCTTC. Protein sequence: CASSQEWRGSYNEQFF.

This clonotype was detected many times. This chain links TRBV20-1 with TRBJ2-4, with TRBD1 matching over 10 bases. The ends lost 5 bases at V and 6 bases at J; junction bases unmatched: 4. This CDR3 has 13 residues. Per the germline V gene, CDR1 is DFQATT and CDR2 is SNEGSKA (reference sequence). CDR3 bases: TGCAGTGCTCGTGGACAGGGGGGAAACATTCAGTACTTC. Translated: CSARGQGGNIQYF.

CDR3: CAGTQTAFDYGYTF. CDR3 DNA sequence: TGTGCCGGCACGCAGACGGCTTTTGACTATGGCTACACCTTC. The chain is built from TRBV27 and TRBJ1-2, with D unclear. Between the trimmed V and J ends, which lost 11 bases and 3 bases, there was a span of 19 bases. Germline V lookup: CDR1 MNHEY, CDR2 SMNVEV (reference sequence). The length of the CDR3 is 14 residues.

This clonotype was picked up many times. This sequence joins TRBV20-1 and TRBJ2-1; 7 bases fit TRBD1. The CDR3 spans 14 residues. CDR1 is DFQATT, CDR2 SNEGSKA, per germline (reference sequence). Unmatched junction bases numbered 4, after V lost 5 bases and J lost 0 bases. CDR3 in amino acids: CSAGTESSYNEQFF. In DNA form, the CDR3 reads TGCAGTGCTGGGACAGAGAGCTCCTACAATGAGCAGTTCTTC.

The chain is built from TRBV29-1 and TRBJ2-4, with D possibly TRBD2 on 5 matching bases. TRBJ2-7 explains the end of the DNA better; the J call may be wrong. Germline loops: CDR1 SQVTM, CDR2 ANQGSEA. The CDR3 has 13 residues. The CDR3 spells CSGLDSRTREQYF. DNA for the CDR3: TGCAGCGGTTTGGACTCCCGGACCCGCGAGCAGTACTTC.

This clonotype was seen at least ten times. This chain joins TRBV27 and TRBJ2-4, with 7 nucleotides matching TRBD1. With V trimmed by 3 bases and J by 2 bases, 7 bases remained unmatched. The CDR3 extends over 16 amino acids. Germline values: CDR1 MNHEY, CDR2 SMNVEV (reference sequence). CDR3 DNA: TGTGCCAGCAGTTTGAGGGGGCCCCGAACCAAAAACATTCAGTACTTC. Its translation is CASSLRGPRTKNIQYF.

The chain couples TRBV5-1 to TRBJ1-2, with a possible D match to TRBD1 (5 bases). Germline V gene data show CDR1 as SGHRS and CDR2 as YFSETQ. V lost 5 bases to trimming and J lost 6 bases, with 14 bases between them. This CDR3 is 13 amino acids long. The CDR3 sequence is CASRNLQENGYTF. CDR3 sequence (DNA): TGCGCCAGCAGGAACCTACAGGAAAATGGCTACACCTTC. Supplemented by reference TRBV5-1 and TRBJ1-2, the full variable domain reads KAGVTQTPRYLIKTRGQQVTLSCSPISGHRSVSWYQQTPGQGLQFLFEYFSETQRNKGNFPGRFSGRQFSNSRSEMNVSTLELGDSALYLCASRNLQENGYTFGSGTRLTVV.

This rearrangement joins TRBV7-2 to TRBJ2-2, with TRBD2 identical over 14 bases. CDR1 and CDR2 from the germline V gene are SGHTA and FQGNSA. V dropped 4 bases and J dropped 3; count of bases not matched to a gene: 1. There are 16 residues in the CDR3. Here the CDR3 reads CASSSTSGGDTGELFF. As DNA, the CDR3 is TGTGCCAGCAGCTCGACTAGCGGGGGGGACACCGGGGAGCTGTTTTTT.

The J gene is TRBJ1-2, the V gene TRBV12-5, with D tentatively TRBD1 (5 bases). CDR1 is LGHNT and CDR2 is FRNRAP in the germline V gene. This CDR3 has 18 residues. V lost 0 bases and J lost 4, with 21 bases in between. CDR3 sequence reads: CASGLVGASQRWGYGYTF. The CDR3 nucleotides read TGTGCTAGTGGTTTGGTCGGGGCCTCCCAACGGTGGGGCTATGGCTACACCTTC.

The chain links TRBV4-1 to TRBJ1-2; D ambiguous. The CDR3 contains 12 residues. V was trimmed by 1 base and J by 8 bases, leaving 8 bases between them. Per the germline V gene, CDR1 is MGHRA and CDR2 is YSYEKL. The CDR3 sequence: CASSQGGFGYTF. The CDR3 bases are TGCGCCAGCAGCCAAGGAGGGTTCGGCTACACCTTC.

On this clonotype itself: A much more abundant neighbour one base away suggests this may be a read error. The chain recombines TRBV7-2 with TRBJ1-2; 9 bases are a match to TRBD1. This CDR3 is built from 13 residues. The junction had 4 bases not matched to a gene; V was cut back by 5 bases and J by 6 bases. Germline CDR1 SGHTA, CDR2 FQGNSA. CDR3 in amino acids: CASSRDRENGYTF. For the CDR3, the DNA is TGTGCCAGCAGCCGGGACAGGGAGAATGGCTACACCTTC.

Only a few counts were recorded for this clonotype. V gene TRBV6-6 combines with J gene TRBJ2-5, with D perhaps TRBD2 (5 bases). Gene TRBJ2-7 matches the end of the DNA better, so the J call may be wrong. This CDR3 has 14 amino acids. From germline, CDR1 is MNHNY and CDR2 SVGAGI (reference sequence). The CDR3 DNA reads TGTGCCAGCAGCCGGGAAGCCTTACCGGACGAGCAGTACTTC. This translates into CASSREALPDEQYF.

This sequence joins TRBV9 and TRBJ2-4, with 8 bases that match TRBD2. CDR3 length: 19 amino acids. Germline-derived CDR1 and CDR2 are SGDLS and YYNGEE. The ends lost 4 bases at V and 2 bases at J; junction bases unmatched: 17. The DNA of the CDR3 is TGTGCCAGCAGCCCCCTCGGGCTAGCGGGCGACGCCTCCAAAAACATTCAGTACTTC. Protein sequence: CASSPLGLAGDASKNIQYF.

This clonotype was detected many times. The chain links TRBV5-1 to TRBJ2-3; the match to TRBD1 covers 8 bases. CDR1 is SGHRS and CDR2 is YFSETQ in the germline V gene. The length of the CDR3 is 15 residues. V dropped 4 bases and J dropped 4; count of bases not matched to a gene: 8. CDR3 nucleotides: TGCGCCAGCAGCGCTGGACAGGGACAGGCAGATACGCAGTATTTT. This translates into CASSAGQGQADTQYF.

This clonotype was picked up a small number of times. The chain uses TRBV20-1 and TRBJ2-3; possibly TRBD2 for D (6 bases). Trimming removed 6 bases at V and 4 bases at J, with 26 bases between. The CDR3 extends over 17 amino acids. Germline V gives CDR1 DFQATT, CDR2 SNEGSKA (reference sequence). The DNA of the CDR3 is TGCAGTGCGGAATCCCCGGCGGGGAGAGGTCCCCCAGATACGCAGTATTTT. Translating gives CSAESPAGRGPPDTQYF.

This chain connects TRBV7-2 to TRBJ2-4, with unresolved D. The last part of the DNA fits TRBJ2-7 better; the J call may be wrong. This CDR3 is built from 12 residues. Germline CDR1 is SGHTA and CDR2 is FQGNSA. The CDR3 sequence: CASSLGLSEQYF. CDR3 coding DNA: TGTGCCAGCAGCTTAGGATTATCCGAGCAGTACTTC.

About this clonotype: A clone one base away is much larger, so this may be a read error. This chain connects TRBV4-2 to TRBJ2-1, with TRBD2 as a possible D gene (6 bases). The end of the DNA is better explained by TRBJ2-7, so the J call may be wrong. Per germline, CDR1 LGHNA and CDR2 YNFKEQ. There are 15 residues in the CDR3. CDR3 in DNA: TGTGCCAGCAGCCAAGGACTAGGGAGGTACAATGAGCAGTACTTC. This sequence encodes CASSQGLGRYNEQYF.

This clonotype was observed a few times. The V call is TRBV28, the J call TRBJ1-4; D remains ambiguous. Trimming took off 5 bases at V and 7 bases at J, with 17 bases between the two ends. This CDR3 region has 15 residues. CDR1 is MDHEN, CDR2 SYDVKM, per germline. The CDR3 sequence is CASSPDTLGGEKLFF. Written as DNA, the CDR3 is TGTGCCAGCAGTCCTGACACTCTGGGAGGTGAAAAACTGTTTTTT. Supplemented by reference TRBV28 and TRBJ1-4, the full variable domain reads DVKVTQSSRYLVKRTGEKVFLECVQDMDHENMFWYRQDPGLGLRLIYFSYDVKMKEKGDIPEGYSVSREKKERFSLILESASTNQTSMYLCASSPDTLGGEKLFFGSGTQLSVL.

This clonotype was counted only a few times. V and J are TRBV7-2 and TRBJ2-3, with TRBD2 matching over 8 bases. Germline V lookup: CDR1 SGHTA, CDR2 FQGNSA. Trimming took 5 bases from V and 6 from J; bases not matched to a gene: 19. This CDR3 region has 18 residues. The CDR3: CASSPIRWSGGDKDTQYF. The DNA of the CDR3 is TGTGCCAGCAGCCCCATCCGTTGGAGCGGGGGAGATAAGGATACGCAGTATTTT.